The subject of this entry is one T cell receptor beta chain. The data belong to a study of CD8+ T cells in alopecia areata. Treatment specified: oral pan-JAK inhibitor, 5-10 mg twice daily. RNA, once extracted, was reverse transcribed into cDNA for use as the sequencing template. Clones were sequenced by immunoSEQ multiplex PCR, and TCRdb holds only the in-frame ones, with some missing. In the table there are some 200,000 clones, more than 45% of which are singletons. CDR3 length: 13 residues. Germline V gene lookup returns CDR1 SGHDN and CDR2 FVKESK. V gave up 10 bases and J gave up 0 bases, with 10 bases separating them.

The clonotype comes from a human donor with alopecia areata. This material consisted of CD4+ T cells sorted from blood, taken at week 4, from a patient treated with tofacitinib. This chain uses TRBV14 with TRBJ1-3; no clear D gene. CDR3 coding DNA: TGTGCCACCCGACTTAGCTCTGGAAACACCATATATTTT. Protein sequence: CATRLSSGNTIYF.